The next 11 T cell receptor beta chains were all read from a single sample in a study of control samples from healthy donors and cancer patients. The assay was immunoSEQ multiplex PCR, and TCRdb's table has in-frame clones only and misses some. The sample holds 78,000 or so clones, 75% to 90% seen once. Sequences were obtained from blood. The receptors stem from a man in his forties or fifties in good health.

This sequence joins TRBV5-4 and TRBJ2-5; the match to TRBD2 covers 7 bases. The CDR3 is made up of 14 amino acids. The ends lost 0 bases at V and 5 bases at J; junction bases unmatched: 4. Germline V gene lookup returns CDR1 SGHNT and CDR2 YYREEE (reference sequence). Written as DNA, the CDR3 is TGTGCCAGCAGCTTGGACCCGGGAGGTGAGACCCAGTACTTC. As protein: CASSLDPGGETQYF.

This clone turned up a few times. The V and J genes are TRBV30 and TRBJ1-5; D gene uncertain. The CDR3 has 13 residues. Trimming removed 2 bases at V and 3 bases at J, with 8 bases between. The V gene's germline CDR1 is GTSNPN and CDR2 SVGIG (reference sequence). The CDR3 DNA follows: TGTGCCTGGAGTCGCAGAGACAATCAGCCCCAGCATTTT. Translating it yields CAWSRRDNQPQHF.

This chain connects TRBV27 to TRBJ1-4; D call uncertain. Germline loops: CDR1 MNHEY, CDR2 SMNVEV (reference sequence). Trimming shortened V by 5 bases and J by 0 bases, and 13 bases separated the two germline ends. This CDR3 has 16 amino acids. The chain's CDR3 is CASSHTGIATNEKLFF. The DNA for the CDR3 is TGTGCCAGCAGTCACACTGGGATAGCAACTAATGAAAAACTGTTTTTT.

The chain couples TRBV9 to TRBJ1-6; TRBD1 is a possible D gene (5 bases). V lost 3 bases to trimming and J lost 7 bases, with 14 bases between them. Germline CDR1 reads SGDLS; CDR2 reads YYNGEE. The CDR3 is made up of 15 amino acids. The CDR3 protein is CASSEGSPLNSPLHF. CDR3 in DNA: TGTGCCAGCAGCGAGGGGTCACCTTTAAATTCACCCCTCCACTTT. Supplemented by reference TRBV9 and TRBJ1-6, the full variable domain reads DSGVTQTPKHLITATGQRVTLRCSPRSGDLSVYWYQQSLDQGLQFLIQYYNGEERAKGNILERFSAQQFPDLHSELNLSSLELGDSALYFCASSEGSPLNSPLHFGNGTRLTVT.

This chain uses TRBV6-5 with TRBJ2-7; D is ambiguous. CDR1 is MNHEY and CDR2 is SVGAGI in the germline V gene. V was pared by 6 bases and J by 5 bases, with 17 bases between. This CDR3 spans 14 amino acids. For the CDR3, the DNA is TGTGCCAGCAGACGGTGGACCCGTTCGGACGAGCAGTACTTC. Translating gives CASRRWTRSDEQYF.

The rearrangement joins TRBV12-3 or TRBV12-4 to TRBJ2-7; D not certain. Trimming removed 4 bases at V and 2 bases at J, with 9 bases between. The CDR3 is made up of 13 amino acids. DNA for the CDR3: TGTGCCAGCAGTTCGGACGGTCCCTACGAGCAGTACTTC. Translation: CASSSDGPYEQYF.

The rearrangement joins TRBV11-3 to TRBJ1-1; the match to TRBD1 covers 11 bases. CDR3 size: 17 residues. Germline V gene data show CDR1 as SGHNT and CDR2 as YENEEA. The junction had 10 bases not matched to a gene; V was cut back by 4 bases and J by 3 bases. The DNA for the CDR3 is TGTGCCAGCAGCTCCGGACAGGGGGCTGGATTCGACACTGAAGCTTTCTTT. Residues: CASSSGQGAGFDTEAFF. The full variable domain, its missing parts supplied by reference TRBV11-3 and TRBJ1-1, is EAGVVQSPRYKIIEKKQPVAFWCNPISGHNTLYWYLQNLGQGPELLIRYENEEAVDDSQLPKDRFSAERLKGVDSTLKIQPAELGDSAVYLCASSSGQGAGFDTEAFFGQGTRLTVV.

CDR3 in amino acids: CASSPTASSGNTIYF. CDR3 in DNA: TGTGCCAGCTCACCGACGGCAAGCTCTGGAAACACCATATATTTT. This chain uses TRBV18 with TRBJ1-3; D is ambiguous. The V gene's germline CDR1 is KGHSH and CDR2 LQKENI. Trimming removed 3 bases from V and 0 bases from J, with 9 bases in between. The CDR3 has 15 amino acids.

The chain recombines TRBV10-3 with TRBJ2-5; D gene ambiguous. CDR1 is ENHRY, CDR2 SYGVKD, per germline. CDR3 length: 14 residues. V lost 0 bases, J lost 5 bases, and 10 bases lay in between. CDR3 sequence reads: CAISESGFDETQYF. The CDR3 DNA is TGTGCCATCAGTGAGTCCGGGTTCGATGAGACCCAGTACTTC.

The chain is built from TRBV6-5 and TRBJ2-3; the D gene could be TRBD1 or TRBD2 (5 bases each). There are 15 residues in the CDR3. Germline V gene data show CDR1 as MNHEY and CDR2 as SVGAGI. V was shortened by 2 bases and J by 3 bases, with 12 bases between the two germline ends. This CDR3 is CASSYRDPETDTQYF. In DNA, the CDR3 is TGTGCCAGCAGTTACCGGGACCCCGAGACAGATACGCAGTATTTT.

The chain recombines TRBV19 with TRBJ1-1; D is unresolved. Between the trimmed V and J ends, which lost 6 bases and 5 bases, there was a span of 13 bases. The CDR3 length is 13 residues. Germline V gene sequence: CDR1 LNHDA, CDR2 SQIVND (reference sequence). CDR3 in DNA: TGTGCCAGTAGGACGGGCGCCAGGACTGAAGCTTTCTTT. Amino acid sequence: CASRTGARTEAFF.